This T cell receptor beta chain was observed in a study of cytotoxic CD8 clonotypes in ibrutinib-treated CLL. Turning to the study itself: Complete response was seen in 2 patients and partial in roughly 25; approximately 12 progressed and roughly 15 stayed remitted after a median about 68 months.

Roughly 1.8 micrograms of genomic DNA from cryopreserved PBMCs went into TCR beta libraries. Profiled with immunoSEQ multiplex PCR; TCRdb holds only in-frame clones, not every one. The sample includes just over 200,000 clones, roughly 73% of them seen just once. This CDR3 has 14 residues. Germline CDR1 reads SGHAT; CDR2 reads FQNNGV. J lost 3 bases, V lost 6 bases, and 1 base had no gene match. J is TRBJ2-2 and V is TRBV11-2; 10 nucleotides align to TRBD2. The clonotype was recovered from a human donor with chronic lymphocytic leukemia. Sequencing used PBMCs, obtained after 12 months of ibrutinib treatment. The CDR3 DNA reads as TGTGCCAGCAGTCTAGCGGGGGACACCGGGGAGCTGTTTTTT. Its protein is CASSLAGDTGELFF. The entire variable domain, with the rest obtained from reference TRBV11-2 and TRBJ2-2, is as follows: EAGVAQSPRYKIIEKRQSVAFWCNPISGHATLYWYQQILGQGPKLLIQFQNNGVVDDSQLPKDRFSAERLKGVDSTLKIQPAKLEDSAVYLCASSLAGDTGELFFGEGSRLTVL.